Sequencing of this TCR beta chain was carried out in a study of shared clonotypes between healthy human individuals. Profiling relied on immunoSEQ multiplex PCR, and the TCRdb table lists in-frame clones only, not all of them. The sample lists about 460,000 clones; around 77% were seen once. The CDR3 spans 12 residues. The germline gives CDR1 SQVTM, CDR2 ANQGSEA. V lost 5 bases and J lost 3; bases outside the gene matches: 4. The sequenced sample was PBMCs. The genes are TRBV29-1 and TRBJ2-7; the match to TRBD2 covers 7 bases. This receptor was taken from a woman aged 35 to 49 in good health. Some clones in this sample may be carry-over from other donors' samples. The CDR3 reads CSVRTSIYEQYF. CDR3 coding DNA: TGCAGCGTTCGGACTAGTATCTACGAGCAGTACTTC.